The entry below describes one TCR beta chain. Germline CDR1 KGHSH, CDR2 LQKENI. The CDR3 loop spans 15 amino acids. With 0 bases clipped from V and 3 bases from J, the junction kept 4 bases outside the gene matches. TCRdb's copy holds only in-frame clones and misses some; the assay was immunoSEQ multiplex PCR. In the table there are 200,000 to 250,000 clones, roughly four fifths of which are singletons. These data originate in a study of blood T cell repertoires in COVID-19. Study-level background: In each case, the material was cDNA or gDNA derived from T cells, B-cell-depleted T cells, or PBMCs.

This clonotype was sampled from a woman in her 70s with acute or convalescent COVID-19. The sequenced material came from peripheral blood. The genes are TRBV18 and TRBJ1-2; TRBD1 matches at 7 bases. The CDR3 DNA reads TGTGCCAGCTCACCACCGAACAGGGGTGACTATGGCTACACCTTC. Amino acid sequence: CASSPPNRGDYGYTF. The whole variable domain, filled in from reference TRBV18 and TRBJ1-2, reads NAGVMQNPRHLVRRRGQEARLRCSPMKGHSHVYWYRQLPEEGLKFMVYLQKENIIDESGMPKERFSAEFPKEGPSILRIQQVVRGDSAAYFCASSPPNRGDYGYTFGSGTRLTVV.